This T cell receptor beta chain was documented in a study of human thymus T cells. Study results and limitations: Both thymic and peripheral blood repertoires showed apparently biased V and J usage.

Half of the eight donors gave roughly 0.5-1 mL blood during surgery. Blood DNA came from all available leukocytes, not a fixed cell number. The V gene lost 4 bases and the J gene lost 2 bases, with 10 bases spanning the gap. The CDR3 has 14 residues. CDR1 KGHSH and CDR2 LQKENI come from the germline V gene. Concerning this clone itself: Its antigen is unidentified.

The assay was immunoSEQ multiplex PCR, and TCRdb's table has in-frame clones only and misses some. Altogether 57,000 or so clones are present, approximately 95% being singletons, with the ten largest covering 5.5% to 7%. The chain couples TRBV18 to TRBJ2-3; a possible D gene is TRBD2 (5 bases). The clonotype was recovered from a boy under three years old with a congenital heart defect but otherwise immunologically healthy. Sequencing used blood. The DNA of the CDR3 is TGTGCCAGCTCACTTCTAGACTACACAGATACGCAGTATTTT. Its translation: CASSLLDYTDTQYF.